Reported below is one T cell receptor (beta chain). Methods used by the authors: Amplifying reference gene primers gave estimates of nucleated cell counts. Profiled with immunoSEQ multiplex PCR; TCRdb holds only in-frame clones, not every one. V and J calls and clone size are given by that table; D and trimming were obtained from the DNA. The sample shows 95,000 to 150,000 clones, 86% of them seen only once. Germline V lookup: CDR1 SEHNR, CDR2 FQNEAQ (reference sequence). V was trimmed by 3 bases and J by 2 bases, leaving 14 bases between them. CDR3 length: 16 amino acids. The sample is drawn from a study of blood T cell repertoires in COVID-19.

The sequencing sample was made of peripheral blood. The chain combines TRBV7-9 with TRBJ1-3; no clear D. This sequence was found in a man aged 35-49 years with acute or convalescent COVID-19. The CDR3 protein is CASSLSAPRPGNTIYF. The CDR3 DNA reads TGTGCCAGCAGCTTGAGCGCCCCCCGACCTGGAAACACCATATATTTT. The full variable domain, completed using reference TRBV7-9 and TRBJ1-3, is DTGVSQNPRHKITKRGQNVTFRCDPISEHNRLYWYRQTLGQGPEFLTYFQNEAQLEKSRLLSDRFSAERPKGSFSTLEIQRTEQGDSAMYLCASSLSAPRPGNTIYFGEGSWLTVV.